A selection of T cell receptor beta chains follows, all from one sample in a study of TIL therapy for anti-PD-1-resistant metastatic lung cancer. TCRdb keeps only in-frame clones here, not all; method: immunoSEQ multiplex PCR. Counted here are 54,000 or so clones, around 70% occurring once; the ten biggest clones make up about 1.8%. The sample here was blood, taken at baseline. These receptors were obtained from a person aged 25-85 years with non-small cell lung cancer. CDR3s include the opening cysteine and the closing phenylalanine or tryptophan. D genes are given only for firm matches.

v_gene,d_gene,j_gene,CDR3aa
TRBV28,.,TRBJ1-5,CASSLLVLGAALNQPQHF
TRBV7-8,TRBD1,TRBJ1-3,CASSAQGVVVTGNTIYF
TRBV28,.,TRBJ1-2,CASSVITGFVNYGYTF
TRBV9,.,TRBJ2-1,CASSPEGHIYNEQFF
TRBV4-1,.,TRBJ2-7,CASSQDLRTVLTYEQYF
TRBV5-1,.,TRBJ1-4,CASSLGTGNEKLFF
TRBV5-4,.,TRBJ2-3,CASCNGGPSTDTQYF
TRBV6-5,.,TRBJ2-5,CASSLQGFRETQYF
TRBV28,.,TRBJ2-4,CASSTVGGGINIQYF
TRBV6-1,.,TRBJ2-1,CASRIDRYNEQFF
TRBV6-6,.,TRBJ1-2,CASTPQGRNYGYTF
TRBV2,.,TRBJ1-3,CASSGYRSPSGNTIYF
TRBV28,.,TRBJ1-5,CASMLGGNQPQHF
TRBV9,.,TRBJ1-1,CASSTSRNTEAFF
TRBV27,TRBD2,TRBJ2-2,CASSPGGGAGELFF
TRBV4-3,TRBD2,TRBJ2-3,CASSQGSGRPTDTQYF
TRBV5-5,TRBD1,TRBJ1-4,CASSWAGQGGEKLFF
TRBV6-5,.,TRBJ2-5,CASRVRETQYF
TRBV7-9,TRBD2,TRBJ2-2,CASSLAAGGSTGELFF
TRBV28,TRBD1,TRBJ2-7,CASSPTDRDYEQYF
TRBV19,.,TRBJ1-1,CASSISRDTEAFF
TRBV19,.,TRBJ2-6,CASGVTGANVLTF
TRBV27,.,TRBJ1-1,CASSQHPWGNTEAFF
TRBV10-2,TRBD2,TRBJ2-2,CASSDWTSRAGELFF
TRBV7-2,.,TRBJ1-2,CASSLARDSYGYTF
TRBV5-4,TRBD1,TRBJ2-7,CASSRTGWGSYEQYF
TRBV6-1,.,TRBJ1-6,CASSELSGTNSPLHF
TRBV4-3,.,TRBJ1-1,CASSQEAAMNTEAFF
TRBV4-3,.,TRBJ2-3,CASSQAENADTQYF
TRBV6-5,TRBD2,TRBJ2-7,CASSSRTSNPGEQYF
TRBV19,.,TRBJ1-1,CASSSRPLELNTEAFF
TRBV5-4,.,TRBJ1-1,CASSLDLNTEAFF
TRBV7-2,.,TRBJ1-1,CASSDGRIATEAFF
TRBV7-9,.,TRBJ2-7,CASSFDGSYEQYF
TRBV15,TRBD1,TRBJ1-6,CATSYFGQGGSPLHF